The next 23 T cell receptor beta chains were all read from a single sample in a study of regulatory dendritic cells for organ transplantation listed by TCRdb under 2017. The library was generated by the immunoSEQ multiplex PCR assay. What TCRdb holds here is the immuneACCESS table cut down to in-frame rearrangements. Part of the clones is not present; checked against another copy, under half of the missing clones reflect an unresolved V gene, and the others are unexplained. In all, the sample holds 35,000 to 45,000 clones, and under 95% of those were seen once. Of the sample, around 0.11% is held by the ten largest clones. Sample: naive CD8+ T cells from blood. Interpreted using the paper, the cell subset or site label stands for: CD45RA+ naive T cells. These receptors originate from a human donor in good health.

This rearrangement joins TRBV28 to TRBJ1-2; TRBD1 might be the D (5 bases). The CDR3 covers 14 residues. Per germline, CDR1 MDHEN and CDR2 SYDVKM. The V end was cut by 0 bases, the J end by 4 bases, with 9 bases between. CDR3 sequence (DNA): TGTGCCAGCAGTTTATGGGGGACCTTCTATGGCTACACCTTC. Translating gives CASSLWGTFYGYTF.

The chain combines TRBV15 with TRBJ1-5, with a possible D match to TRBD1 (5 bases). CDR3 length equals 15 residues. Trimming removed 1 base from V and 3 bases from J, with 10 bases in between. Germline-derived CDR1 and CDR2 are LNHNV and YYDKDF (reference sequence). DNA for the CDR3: TGTGCCACCAGCAGAGTGGCAGGGTTCAATCAGCCCCAGCATTTT. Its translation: CATSRVAGFNQPQHF.

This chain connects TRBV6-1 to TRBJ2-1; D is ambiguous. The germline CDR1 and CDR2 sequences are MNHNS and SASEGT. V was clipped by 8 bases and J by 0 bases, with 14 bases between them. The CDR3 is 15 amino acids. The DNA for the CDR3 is TGTGCCAGCGTGAAACGGATTAGCTCCTACAATGAGCAGTTCTTC. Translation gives CASVKRISSYNEQFF.

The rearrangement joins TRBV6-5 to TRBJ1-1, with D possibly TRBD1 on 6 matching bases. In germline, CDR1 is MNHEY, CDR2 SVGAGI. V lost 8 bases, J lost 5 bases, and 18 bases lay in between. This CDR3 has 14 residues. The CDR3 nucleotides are TGTGCCAGCGGCTTGTCCAGGGGTGTTACTGAAGCTTTCTTT. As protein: CASGLSRGVTEAFF.

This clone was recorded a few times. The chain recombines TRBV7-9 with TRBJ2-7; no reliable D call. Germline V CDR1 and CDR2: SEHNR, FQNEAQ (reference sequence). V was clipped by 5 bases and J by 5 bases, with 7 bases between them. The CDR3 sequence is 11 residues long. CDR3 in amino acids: CASSPGHEQYF. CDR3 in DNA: TGTGCCAGCAGCCCTGGTCACGAGCAGTACTTC.

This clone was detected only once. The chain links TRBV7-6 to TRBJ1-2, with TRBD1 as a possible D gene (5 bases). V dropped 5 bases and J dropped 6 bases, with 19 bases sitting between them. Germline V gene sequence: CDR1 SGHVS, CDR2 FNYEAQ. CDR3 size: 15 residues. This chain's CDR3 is CASSHKFDSPDGYTF. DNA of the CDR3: TGTGCCAGCAGCCATAAATTTGACAGCCCGGATGGCTACACCTTC.

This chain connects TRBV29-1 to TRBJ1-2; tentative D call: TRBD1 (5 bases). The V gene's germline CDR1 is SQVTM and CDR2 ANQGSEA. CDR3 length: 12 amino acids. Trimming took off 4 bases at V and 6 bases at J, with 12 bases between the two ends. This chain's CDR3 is CSVGRDYNGYTF. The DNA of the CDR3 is TGCAGCGTTGGCAGGGATTATAATGGCTACACCTTC. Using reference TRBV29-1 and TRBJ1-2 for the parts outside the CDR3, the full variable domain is SAVISQKPSRDICQRGTSLTIQCQVDSQVTMMFWYRQQPGQSLTLIATANQGSEATYESGFVIDKFPISRPNLTFSTLTVSNMSPEDSSIYLCSVGRDYNGYTFGSGTRLTVV.

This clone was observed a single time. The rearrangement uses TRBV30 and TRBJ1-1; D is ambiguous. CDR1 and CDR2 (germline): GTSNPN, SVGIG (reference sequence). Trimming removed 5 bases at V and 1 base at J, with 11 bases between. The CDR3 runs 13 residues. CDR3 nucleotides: TGTGCCTGGGCTACCGGGCCGAACACTGAAGCTTTCTTT. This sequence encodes CAWATGPNTEAFF. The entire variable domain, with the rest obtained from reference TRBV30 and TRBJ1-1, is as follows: SQTIHQWPATLVQPVGSPLSLECTVEGTSNPNLYWYRQAAGRGLQLLFYSVGIGQISSEVPQNLSASRPQDRQFILSSKKLLLSDSGFYLCAWATGPNTEAFFGQGTRLTVV.

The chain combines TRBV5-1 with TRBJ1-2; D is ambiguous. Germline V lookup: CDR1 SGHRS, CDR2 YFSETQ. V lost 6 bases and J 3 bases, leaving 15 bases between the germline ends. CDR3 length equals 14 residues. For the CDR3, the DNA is TGCGCCAGCAAGGACCCCGGGGAGGACTATGGCTACACCTTC. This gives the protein CASKDPGEDYGYTF.

The CDR3: CASSQGSQLNEKLFF. The CDR3 DNA reads TGTGCCAGCAGCCAAGGGTCCCAGCTTAATGAAAAACTGTTTTTT. This chain uses TRBV4-2 with TRBJ1-4; D is uncertain. The CDR3 length is 15 residues. Germline V gene data show CDR1 as LGHNA and CDR2 as YNFKEQ. V gave up 1 base and J gave up 4 bases, with 10 bases separating them.

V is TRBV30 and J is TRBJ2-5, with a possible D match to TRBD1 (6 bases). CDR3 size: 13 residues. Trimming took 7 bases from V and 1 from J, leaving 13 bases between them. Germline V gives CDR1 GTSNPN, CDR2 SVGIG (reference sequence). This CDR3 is CAYNKDSQETQYF. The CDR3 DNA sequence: TGTGCCTATAACAAGGACAGCCAAGAGACCCAGTACTTC.

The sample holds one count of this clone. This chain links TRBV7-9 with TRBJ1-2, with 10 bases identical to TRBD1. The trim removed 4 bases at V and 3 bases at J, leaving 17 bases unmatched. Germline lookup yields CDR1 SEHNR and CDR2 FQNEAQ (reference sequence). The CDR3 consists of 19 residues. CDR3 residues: CASSSRYRDRGPPYYGYTF. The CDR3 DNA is TGTGCCAGCAGCTCTCGATACCGGGACAGGGGACCCCCTTACTATGGCTACACCTTC.

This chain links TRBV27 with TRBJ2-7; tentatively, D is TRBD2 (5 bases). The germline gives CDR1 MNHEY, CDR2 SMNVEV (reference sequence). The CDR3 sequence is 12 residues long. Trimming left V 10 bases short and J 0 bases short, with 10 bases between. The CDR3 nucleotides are TGTGCCACTCGAGGGAACTCCTACGAGCAGTACTTC. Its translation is CATRGNSYEQYF.

CDR3 region: CASSPRDRGYGTQYF. The CDR3 DNA is TGTGCCAGCAGCCCAAGGGACAGGGGGTACGGGACCCAGTACTTC. The rearrangement links TRBV9 to TRBJ2-5, with 11 bases lining up with TRBD1. The V gene's germline CDR1 is SGDLS and CDR2 YYNGEE. V gave up 4 bases and J gave up 7 bases; unmatched junction bases: 9. The CDR3 consists of 15 residues.

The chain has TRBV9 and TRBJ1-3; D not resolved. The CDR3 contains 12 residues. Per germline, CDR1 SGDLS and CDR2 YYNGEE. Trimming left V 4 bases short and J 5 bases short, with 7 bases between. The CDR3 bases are TGTGCCAGCAGCCCCCAGAGAAACACCATATATTTT. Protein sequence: CASSPQRNTIYF.

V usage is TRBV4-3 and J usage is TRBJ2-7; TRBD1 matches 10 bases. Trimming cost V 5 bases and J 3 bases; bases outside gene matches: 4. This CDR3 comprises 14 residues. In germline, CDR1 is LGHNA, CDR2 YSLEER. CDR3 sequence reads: CASSAGTGDYEQYF. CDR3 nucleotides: TGCGCCAGCAGCGCCGGGACAGGGGACTACGAGCAGTACTTC.

CDR3 in amino acids: CASSLLSSYTEAFF. The CDR3 region has the DNA TGTGCCAGCAGTTTACTTTCCAGCTACACTGAAGCTTTCTTT. The J gene is TRBJ1-1, the V gene TRBV28; D is uncertain. Trimming removed 2 bases at V and 3 bases at J, with 10 bases between. CDR1 is MDHEN, CDR2 SYDVKM, per germline. This CDR3 region has 14 residues.

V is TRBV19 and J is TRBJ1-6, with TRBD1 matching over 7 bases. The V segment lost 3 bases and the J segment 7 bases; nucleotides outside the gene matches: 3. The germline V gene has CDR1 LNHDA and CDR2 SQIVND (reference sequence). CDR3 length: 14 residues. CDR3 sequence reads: CASSIGTENSPLHF. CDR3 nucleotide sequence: TGTGCCAGTAGTATCGGGACAGAAAATTCACCCCTCCACTTT.

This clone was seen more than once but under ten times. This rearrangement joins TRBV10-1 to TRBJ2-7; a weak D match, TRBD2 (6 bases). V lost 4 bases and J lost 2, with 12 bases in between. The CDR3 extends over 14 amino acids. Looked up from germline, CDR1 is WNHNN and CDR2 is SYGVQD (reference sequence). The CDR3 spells CASSAAGSPYEQYF. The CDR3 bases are TGCGCCAGCAGTGCTGCGGGGAGCCCCTACGAGCAGTACTTC.

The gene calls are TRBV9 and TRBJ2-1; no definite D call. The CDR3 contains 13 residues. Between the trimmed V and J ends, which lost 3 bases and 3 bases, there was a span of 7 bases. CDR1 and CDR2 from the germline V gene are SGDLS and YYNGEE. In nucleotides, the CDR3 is TGTGCCAGCAGCGCTACCGTCTACAATGAGCAGTTCTTC. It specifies CASSATVYNEQFF.

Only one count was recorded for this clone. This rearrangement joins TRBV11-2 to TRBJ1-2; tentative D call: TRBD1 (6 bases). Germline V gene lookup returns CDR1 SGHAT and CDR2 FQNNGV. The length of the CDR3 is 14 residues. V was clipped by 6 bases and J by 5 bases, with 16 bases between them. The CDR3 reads CASSRDGTYYGYTF. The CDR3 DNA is TGTGCCAGCAGTAGAGACGGGACATATTATGGCTACACCTTC.

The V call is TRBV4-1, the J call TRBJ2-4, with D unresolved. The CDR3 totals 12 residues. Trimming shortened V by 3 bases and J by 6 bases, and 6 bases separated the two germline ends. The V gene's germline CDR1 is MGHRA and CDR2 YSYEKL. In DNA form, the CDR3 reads TGCGCCAGCAGCCACTCCTCAAACATTCAGTACTTC. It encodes CASSHSSNIQYF.

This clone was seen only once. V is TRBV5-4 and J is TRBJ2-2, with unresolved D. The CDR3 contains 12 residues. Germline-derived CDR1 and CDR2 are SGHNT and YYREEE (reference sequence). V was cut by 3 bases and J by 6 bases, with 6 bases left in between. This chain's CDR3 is CASSSPPGELFF. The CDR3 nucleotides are TGTGCCAGCAGCTCGCCTCCCGGGGAGCTGTTTTTT.